The 20 T cell receptor beta chains below all came from one sample that was sequenced in a study of T cells after yellow fever vaccination (dated by TCRdb to between 2018 and 2021). To prepare the library, 5' RACE was applied. The listed sequencing device is Illumina HiSeq 2500. Using fastp trimming at Q25 and MiXCR clonotype assembly, TCRdb reanalyzed the public sequencing data and kept in-frame beta chains. Every entry covers one CDR3 protein and lists the most common genes and DNA from its rows. Here the sample has 550,000 or so distinct CDR3 sequences; 15% to 20% occur a single time. Around an eighth of the sample is taken by the ten largest. The treatment or condition label, as the study defines it: live attenuated yellow fever vaccine strain. This sample comprised PBMCs, obtained 15 days after the yellow fever booster vaccination. The receptor set was obtained from a man aged 30 to 45 who received the YFV17D yellow fever vaccine.

This clonotype was counted a few times. The chain uses TRBV29-1 and TRBJ2-4; a possible D gene is TRBD2 (6 bases). V was trimmed by 4 bases and J by 0 bases, leaving 7 bases between them. The CDR3 is 13 amino acids. Germline V lookup: CDR1 SQVTM, CDR2 ANQGSEA. CDR3 sequence: CSVVGLAKNIQYF. CDR3 in DNA: TGCAGCGTTGTGGGACTAGCCAAAAACATTCAGTACTTC.

This clonotype was detected a few times. This chain uses TRBV29-1 with TRBJ2-5; tentatively, D is TRBD1 or TRBD2 (5 bases each). This CDR3 is built from 16 residues. Per germline, CDR1 SQVTM and CDR2 ANQGSEA. Between the trimmed V and J ends, which lost 3 bases and 2 bases, there was a span of 19 bases. The CDR3 region has the DNA TGCAGCGTTGAGGTGCCGGAGGCAGGGCTACAAGAGACCCAGTACTTC. This gives the protein CSVEVPEAGLQETQYF.

This clonotype was seen only a few times. The chain uses TRBV2 and TRBJ1-5, with D hard to call. Trimming cost V 7 bases and J 6 bases, with 10 bases left between them. Germline-derived CDR1 and CDR2 are SNHLY and FYNNEI. The length of the CDR3 is 12 residues. The CDR3: CASNGESQPQHF. DNA of the CDR3: TGTGCCAGCAATGGGGAGTCTCAGCCCCAGCATTTT. The variable domain in full, completed from reference TRBV2 and TRBJ1-5, reads EPEVTQTPSHQVTQMGQEVILRCVPISNHLYFYWYRQILGQKVEFLVSFYNNEISEKSEIFDDQFSVERPDGSNFTLKIRSTKLEDSAMYFCASNGESQPQHFGDGTRLSIL.

There are a few counts of this clonotype. The chain is built from TRBV19 and TRBJ2-1; a possible D gene is TRBD1 (5 bases). The length of the CDR3 is 13 residues. Germline V gene data show CDR1 as LNHDA and CDR2 as SQIVND (reference sequence). V dropped 6 bases and J dropped 3 bases, with 9 bases sitting between them. The CDR3 coding sequence is TGTGCCAGTAGCAGGGCCTACTACAATGAGCAGTTCTTC. Amino acid sequence: CASSRAYYNEQFF.

This chain connects TRBV12-3 or TRBV12-4 to TRBJ2-1; 9 nucleotides align to TRBD2. The CDR3 runs 16 residues. Trimming removed 6 bases from V and 7 bases from J; junction bases left unmatched: 13. Written as DNA, the CDR3 is TGTGCCAGCAGCCAAGGGGGCGGGAGGGCTAGGAATGAGCAGTTCTTC. It codes for CASSQGGGRARNEQFF.

This clonotype was seen a handful of times. V gene TRBV7-3 combines with J gene TRBJ2-1; the match to TRBD2 covers 7 bases. The CDR3 runs 14 residues. Germline CDR1 is SGHTA and CDR2 is FQGTGA. V trimming: 2 bases; J trimming: 6 bases; junction bases outside the gene matches: 4. Here the CDR3 reads CASSLRGSGNEQFF. The CDR3 bases are TGTGCCAGCAGCTTACGCGGGAGCGGCAATGAGCAGTTCTTC.

The chain couples TRBV20-1 to TRBJ2-7; 9 bases fit TRBD2. After removal of 0 bases from V and 2 bases from J, the junction contained 2 bases not matched to a gene. This CDR3 region has 14 residues. The germline gives CDR1 DFQATT, CDR2 SNEGSKA (reference sequence). The CDR3 DNA reads as TGCAGTGCTAGAGAAGCGGGAGGAACCTACGAGCAGTACTTC. This codes for CSAREAGGTYEQYF.

The chain is built from TRBV14 and TRBJ2-5, with TRBD1 matching 8 bases. Losses at the gene ends were 5 bases for V and 5 bases for J; bases not matched to a gene: 7. This CDR3 is built from 14 residues. The germline CDR1 and CDR2 sequences are SGHDN and FVKESK. Here the CDR3 reads CASSKSRGRETQYF. The CDR3 DNA follows: TGTGCCAGCAGCAAGAGCAGGGGGCGTGAGACCCAGTACTTC.

This sequence joins TRBV28 and TRBJ1-2; D is possibly TRBD1 (6 bases). V dropped 4 bases and J dropped 5 bases, with 11 bases sitting between them. The CDR3 length is 13 residues. Germline V CDR1 and CDR2: MDHEN, SYDVKM. The CDR3 bases are TGTGCCAGCAGTTCAGGGGACCTATATGGCTACACCTTC. Its protein product is CASSSGDLYGYTF.

The rearrangement uses TRBV20-1 and TRBJ2-1; D not resolved. This CDR3 contains 11 residues. V was clipped by 6 bases and J by 4 bases, with 7 bases between them. Germline CDR1 and CDR2: DFQATT and SNEGSKA (reference sequence). The CDR3 sequence: CSAGKYNEQFF. CDR3 nucleotide sequence: TGCAGTGCGGGCAAGTACAATGAGCAGTTCTTC.

The J gene is TRBJ2-2, the V gene TRBV12-3 or TRBV12-4, with 7 bases aligning to TRBD2. This CDR3 comprises 16 residues. The trim removed 6 bases at V and 0 bases at J, leaving 7 bases unmatched. The CDR3 here is CASRGGGRANTGELFF. The CDR3 DNA is TGTGCCAGCAGGGGGGGGGGACGAGCGAACACCGGGGAGCTGTTTTTT.

The gene calls are TRBV20-1 and TRBJ2-3; D not certain. Trimming took 2 bases from V and 4 from J, leaving 10 bases between them. Germline V gene data show CDR1 as DFQATT and CDR2 as SNEGSKA (reference sequence). The CDR3 covers 13 residues. The CDR3 bases are TGCAGTGCTAGAAGTCCCTCACCAGATACGCAGTATTTT. It translates to CSARSPSPDTQYF.

This clonotype turned up a few times. The V gene is TRBV7-7, the J gene TRBJ2-5, with 9 bases matching TRBD2. V trimming: 5 bases; J trimming: 3 bases; junction bases outside the gene matches: 7. Germline CDR1 SSHAT, CDR2 FNYEAQ (reference sequence). The CDR3 is made up of 15 amino acids. CDR3 bases: TGTGCCAGCAGCATTAGCGGGAGTTTTGAAGAGACCCAGTACTTC. It yields the protein CASSISGSFEETQYF. The entire variable domain, with the rest obtained from reference TRBV7-7 and TRBJ2-5, is as follows: GAGVSQSPRYKVTKRGQDVTLRCDPISSHATLYWYQQALGQGPEFLTYFNYEAQPDKSGLPSDRFSAERPEGSISTLTIQRTEQRDSAMYRCASSISGSFEETQYFGPGTRLLVL.

This clonotype has a handful of counts. The DNA for the CDR3 is TGCGCCAGCAGCGCCCGGGGAGGGGGTTACAATGAGCAGTTCTTC. Amino acid sequence: CASSARGGGYNEQFF. The chain joins TRBV5-1 to TRBJ2-1; a possible D gene is TRBD2 (7 bases). Germline V CDR1 and CDR2: SGHRS, YFSETQ. Trimming cost V 4 bases and J 4 bases, with 15 bases left between them. There are 15 residues in the CDR3.

The rearrangement links TRBV5-4 to TRBJ2-2, with 12 bases identical to TRBD2. V was pared by 4 bases and J by 6 bases, with 7 bases of the junction left unmatched. The CDR3 covers 16 residues. Germline CDR1 SGHNT, CDR2 YYREEE (reference sequence). The CDR3 region is CASSLPGLAGSGELFF. CDR3 DNA sequence: TGTGCCAGCAGCCTGCCGGGACTAGCGGGCTCCGGGGAGCTGTTTTTT.

This clonotype showed up just a few times. The chain uses TRBV25-1 and TRBJ1-6, with a tentative D call TRBD1 (6 bases). Germline lookup yields CDR1 MGHDK and CDR2 SYGVNS. Deletions cut 4 bases from V and 3 bases from J, with 19 bases between. The CDR3 length is 18 residues. The CDR3 region has the DNA TGTGCCAGCAGTGGTAGGACAGCCGCTCAAGACTATAATTCACCCCTCCACTTT. It yields the protein CASSGRTAAQDYNSPLHF.

This clonotype was counted a few times. V is TRBV20-1 and J is TRBJ2-1; D not certain. Trimming took 2 bases from V and 2 from J, leaving 4 bases between them. Germline-derived CDR1 and CDR2 are DFQATT and SNEGSKA (reference sequence). This CDR3 is 12 amino acids long. CDR3 sequence (DNA): TGCAGTGCTAGACGGGCCTACAATGAGCAGTTCTTC. This encodes CSARRAYNEQFF.

This clonotype was seen more than once but under ten times. V gene TRBV5-5 combines with J gene TRBJ2-7; 9 bases line up with TRBD1. The CDR3 contains 15 residues. Germline assignment: CDR1 SGHKS and CDR2 YYEKEE (reference sequence). With V trimmed by 0 bases and J by 3 bases, 4 bases remained unmatched. CDR3 protein: CASSLAATGGYEQYF. The CDR3 coding sequence is TGTGCCAGCAGCTTGGCCGCGACAGGGGGCTACGAGCAGTACTTC.

The table lists this clonotype with a few counts. The chain uses TRBV29-1 and TRBJ2-2, with no clear D. The CDR3 is made up of 13 amino acids. The germline V gene encodes CDR1 SQVTM and CDR2 ANQGSEA. V lost 2 bases and J 6 bases, leaving 10 bases between the germline ends. The CDR3 loop is CSVELPGPGELFF. The CDR3 coding sequence is TGCAGCGTTGAACTCCCCGGCCCCGGGGAGCTGTTTTTT.

There are a few counts of this clonotype. The chain employs TRBV18 and TRBJ2-3; D is undetermined. Trimming took 0 bases from V and 5 from J, leaving 12 bases between them. The CDR3 has 15 residues. CDR1 is KGHSH and CDR2 is LQKENI in the germline V gene. DNA of the CDR3: TGTGCCAGCTCACCACCTTCTTTCCCCGAAGATACGCAGTATTTT. As protein: CASSPPSFPEDTQYF.